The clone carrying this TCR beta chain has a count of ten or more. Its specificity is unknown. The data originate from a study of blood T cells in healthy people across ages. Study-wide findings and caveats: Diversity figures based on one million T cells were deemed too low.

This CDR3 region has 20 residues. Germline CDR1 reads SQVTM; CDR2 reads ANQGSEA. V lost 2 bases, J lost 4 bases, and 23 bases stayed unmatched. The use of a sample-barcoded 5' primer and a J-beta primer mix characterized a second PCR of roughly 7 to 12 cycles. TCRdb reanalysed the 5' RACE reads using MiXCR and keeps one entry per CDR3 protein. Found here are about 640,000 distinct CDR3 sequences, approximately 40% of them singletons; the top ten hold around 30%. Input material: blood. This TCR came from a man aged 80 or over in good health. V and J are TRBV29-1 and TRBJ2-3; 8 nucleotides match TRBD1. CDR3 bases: TGCAGCGTTGAACAATTGGACAGGGAGGCGGGGCCTGCCGCACCAGATACGCAGTATTTT. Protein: CSVEQLDREAGPAAPDTQYF.